This T cell receptor beta chain emerged from a study of T cells after yellow fever vaccination. Study at large: Preparing low-cell-number fractions relied on SMART-Seq v4 Ultra Low Input.

TCRdb reanalysed the 5' RACE reads using MiXCR and keeps one entry per CDR3 protein. Of 100,000 to 150,000 distinct CDR3 sequences listed, about 7.2% are singletons. Whole-study results and caveats: Booster sampling recovered most clones from primary vaccination (roughly 96% CD4, 80% to 90% CD8).

The CDR3 has 13 residues. With 3 bases removed from V and 4 bases from J, the gap between germline ends came to 9 bases. Germline V gene lookup returns CDR1 KGHSH and CDR2 LQKENI. As for this clonotype: The antigen is undetermined.

The genes are TRBV18 and TRBJ1-2, with a tentative D call TRBD1 (5 bases). The sequences come from CD4+ T cells sorted from PBMCs, collected more than 40 days after the first yellow fever vaccination. This TCR derives from a man aged 18 to 29 who received the YFV17D yellow fever vaccine. The DNA for the CDR3 is TGTGCCAGCTCACCGCCGGACACCTATGGCTACACCTTC. Translated: CASSPPDTYGYTF.